These 27 T cell receptor beta chains originate from one sample sequenced in a study of post-analysis software for immune sequencing data. Findings of the study overall: Roughly five TRBV segments appeared more often in patients than in controls, and TRBV5-6, TRBV5-1 and TRBV20-1 were among these.

Unique molecular identifiers featured in each of the TCR beta cDNA libraries. TCRdb re-derived calls from the PCR reads in MiXCR, one entry per CDR3 protein. The table lists fewer than 700,000 distinct CDR3 sequences, around 47% of them singletons. These TCRs' antigens remain unknown. Sequenced sample: blood. The receptors were sampled from a girl between 5 and 17 years old with multiple sclerosis.

This clonotype was observed a few times. This chain connects TRBV30 to TRBJ1-5; D perhaps matches TRBD1 (6 bases). CDR1 and CDR2 (germline): GTSNPN, SVGIG (reference sequence). The CDR3 contains 13 residues. V lost 2 bases and J lost 4, with 9 bases in between. The CDR3 loop reads CAWSPDRNQPQHF. CDR3 nucleotides: TGTGCCTGGAGTCCAGACAGGAATCAGCCCCAGCATTTT.

This clonotype has only one observation. V gene TRBV24-1 combines with J gene TRBJ2-5; 8 bases agree with TRBD1. After removal of 7 bases from V and 2 bases from J, the junction contained 11 bases not matched to a gene. Germline CDR1 and CDR2: KGHDR and SFDVKD. The CDR3 covers 16 residues. The CDR3 DNA follows: TGTGCCACCAGGGAGCCCGGACAGGGTACGCAAGAGACCCAGTACTTC. Translation: CATREPGQGTQETQYF.

V usage is TRBV4-1 and J usage is TRBJ2-3; perhaps TRBD1 as D (6 bases). The V and J ends lost 4 bases and 4 bases respectively, with 18 bases between them. The CDR3 is 16 amino acids. Germline CDR1 and CDR2: MGHRA and YSYEKL. CDR3 nucleotides: TGCGCCAGCAGCCCCCCGGGACAACGTCGCCCAGATACGCAGTATTTT. This codes for CASSPPGQRRPDTQYF.

V and J are TRBV4-2 and TRBJ2-4; TRBD2 is a possible D gene (5 bases). CDR3 size: 17 residues. Trimming removed 0 bases from V and 6 bases from J, with 18 bases in between. Looked up from germline, CDR1 is LGHNA and CDR2 is YNFKEQ. CDR3: CASSQEMALGNRNIQYF. CDR3 DNA sequence: TGTGCCAGCAGCCAAGAAATGGCACTAGGGAACCGAAACATTCAGTACTTC.

This clonotype was recorded a few times. The chain combines TRBV5-1 with TRBJ2-3; possibly TRBD1 for D (6 bases). Between the trimmed V and J ends, which lost 0 bases and 2 bases, there was a span of 13 bases. This CDR3 is built from 16 residues. CDR1 is SGHRS, CDR2 YFSETQ, per germline. CDR3 nucleotides: TGCGCCAGCAGCTTGGGACAGGCCACGGACACAGATACGCAGTATTTT. Its translation: CASSLGQATDTDTQYF.

This CDR3 reads CASSPLQFTGELFF. DNA of the CDR3: TGTGCCAGCAGCCCTCTCCAGTTTACCGGGGAGCTGTTTTTT. The V and J genes are TRBV5-6 and TRBJ2-2; D not resolved. The CDR3 covers 14 residues. Looked up from germline, CDR1 is SGHDT and CDR2 is YYEEEE. Trimming stripped 4 bases from V and 5 bases from J, with 12 bases between. The full variable domain, in which reference TRBV5-6 and TRBJ2-2 provide the parts outside the CDR3, is DAGVTQSPTHLIKTRGQQVTLRCSPKSGHDTVSWYQQALGQGPQFIFQYYEEEERQRGNFPDRFSGHQFPNYSSELNVNALLLGDSALYLCASSPLQFTGELFFGEGSRLTVL.

This clonotype was observed a handful of times. The CDR3 loop reads CSARGDRGRNTEAFF. The DNA of the CDR3 is TGCAGTGCTAGAGGCGACAGGGGTAGGAACACTGAAGCTTTCTTT. This rearrangement joins TRBV20-1 to TRBJ1-1, with 8 bases aligning to TRBD1. Germline V gives CDR1 DFQATT, CDR2 SNEGSKA (reference sequence). V dropped 1 base and J dropped 1; count of bases not matched to a gene: 5. The CDR3 totals 15 residues.

V is TRBV29-1 and J is TRBJ2-1, with D possibly called TRBD1 or TRBD2 (6 bases each). The CDR3 totals 14 residues. Trimming removed 4 bases at V and 0 bases at J, with 10 bases between. Germline V gene lookup returns CDR1 SQVTM and CDR2 ANQGSEA. CDR3 in DNA: TGCAGCGTTGTGGGGGGCACCTCCTACAATGAGCAGTTCTTC. This encodes CSVVGGTSYNEQFF.

This rearrangement joins TRBV12-3 or TRBV12-4 to TRBJ2-5, with TRBD2 as a possible D gene (5 bases). Trimming took off 3 bases at V and 5 bases at J, with 10 bases between the two ends. The CDR3 has 13 amino acids. The chain's CDR3 is CASSFWGEETQYF. In DNA, the CDR3 is TGTGCCAGCAGTTTTTGGGGAGAGGAGACCCAGTACTTC.

This clonotype has just a few counts. The CDR3 reads CASSPLAEDEQFF. The CDR3 coding sequence is TGTGCCAGCAGCCCTCTAGCGGAAGATGAGCAGTTCTTC. V usage is TRBV27 and J usage is TRBJ2-1; 7 bases are a match to TRBD2. With V trimmed by 6 bases and J by 8 bases, 7 bases remained unmatched. The CDR3 has 13 residues. Germline V CDR1 and CDR2: MNHEY, SMNVEV (reference sequence).

V and J are TRBV7-9 and TRBJ2-5; possibly TRBD1 for D (6 bases). Germline assignment: CDR1 SEHNR and CDR2 FQNEAQ (reference sequence). The ends were cut back, 8 bases at V and 2 bases at J, with 18 bases in the middle. This CDR3 spans 15 amino acids. The CDR3 bases are TGTGCCAGCGGATCGATGGACAGTCCACAAGAGACCCAGTACTTC. This encodes CASGSMDSPQETQYF.

The chain joins TRBV4-2 to TRBJ2-5; D unclear. CDR1 and CDR2 (germline): LGHNA, YNFKEQ. Trimming removed 4 bases at V and 2 bases at J, with 14 bases between. The CDR3 spans 15 residues. The CDR3 DNA follows: TGTGCCAGCAGCCCAAGAACGACTTCTCAAGAGACCCAGTACTTC. Its protein is CASSPRTTSQETQYF.

Details on this clonotype: A read error may explain this, as a much larger clone is one base away. CDR3 sequence: CASSLIFSGEQYF. The CDR3 nucleotides are TGTGCCAGCAGCTTAATTTTCAGTGGCGAGCAGTACTTC. The J gene is TRBJ2-7, the V gene TRBV7-9, with unresolved D. Per the germline V gene, CDR1 is SEHNR and CDR2 is FQNEAQ (reference sequence). V was shortened by 2 bases and J by 6 bases, with 11 bases between the two germline ends. This CDR3 is built from 13 residues.

Only a few counts were recorded for this clonotype. The rearrangement uses TRBV3-1 and TRBJ1-6, with 7 bases lining up with TRBD1. The CDR3 is made up of 15 amino acids. The germline CDR1 and CDR2 sequences are LGHDT and YNNKEL (reference sequence). Unmatched junction bases numbered 8, after V lost 0 bases and J lost 12 bases. In DNA, the CDR3 is TGTGCCAGCAGCCAAGAGACAGGGAGGAGTAGACCCCTCCACTTT. It encodes CASSQETGRSRPLHF.

As for this clonotype: A much more abundant neighbour one base away suggests this may be a read error. This rearrangement joins TRBV2 to TRBJ2-1, with D tentatively TRBD2 (6 bases). The CDR3 runs 16 residues. Germline V CDR1 and CDR2: SNHLY, FYNNEI. The CDR3 here is CASGDIGLASYNEQFF. The CDR3 DNA sequence: TGTGCCAGCGGTGACATAGGGCTAGCGTCCTACAATGAGCAGTTCTTC.

This chain links TRBV3-1 with TRBJ2-7; either TRBD1 or TRBD2 may supply D (5 bases each). Germline CDR1 LGHDT, CDR2 YNNKEL (reference sequence). This CDR3 spans 14 amino acids. V was pared by 2 bases and J by 4 bases, with 12 bases between. CDR3 DNA sequence: TGTGCCAGCAGCCAACTAGGGACGATTTACGAGCAGTACTTC. This sequence encodes CASSQLGTIYEQYF.

The chain is built from TRBV4-1 and TRBJ1-4; TRBD1 aligns across 9 bases. Unmatched junction bases numbered 8, after V lost 1 base and J lost 8 bases. The CDR3 is made up of 16 amino acids. Germline assignment: CDR1 MGHRA and CDR2 YSYEKL. CDR3 in DNA: TGCGCCAGCAGCCAAGGGACGGGGACAGGGAACGAAAAACTGTTTTTT. Translated, it gives CASSQGTGTGNEKLFF.

The table lists this clonotype with a few counts. The rearrangement links TRBV20-1 to TRBJ2-4; 7 nucleotides line up with TRBD2. The J call is uncertain, as TRBJ2-7 better fits the DNA end. Germline assignment: CDR1 DFQATT and CDR2 SNEGSKA (reference sequence). The CDR3 runs to 15 residues. The CDR3 region is CSARAAGRGTREQYF. The CDR3 DNA reads as TGCAGTGCTCGCGCAGCGGGAAGAGGAACTCGCGAGCAGTACTTC.

This clonotype has a handful of counts. The V gene is TRBV7-9, the J gene TRBJ1-2; 8 bases agree with TRBD1. The ends lost 5 bases at V and 0 bases at J; junction bases unmatched: 20. Germline V gene sequence: CDR1 SEHNR, CDR2 FQNEAQ (reference sequence). The CDR3 contains 20 residues. This chain's CDR3 is CASSPFPDRTGNIANYGYTF. In nucleotides, the CDR3 is TGTGCCAGCAGCCCCTTCCCCGACCGGACAGGGAACATAGCTAACTATGGCTACACCTTC.

V gene TRBV3-1 combines with J gene TRBJ2-7, with no clear D. V was clipped by 0 bases and J by 6 bases, with 24 bases between them. The CDR3 loop spans 18 amino acids. The germline CDR1 and CDR2 sequences are LGHDT and YNNKEL (reference sequence). CDR3 sequence: CASSQEVLGRSGSTEQYF. The CDR3 DNA reads TGTGCCAGCAGCCAAGAAGTTCTTGGACGGTCCGGGTCTACCGAGCAGTACTTC.

V is TRBV20-1 and J is TRBJ2-4; TRBD2 matches at 13 bases. The V segment lost 3 bases and the J segment 13 bases; nucleotides outside the gene matches: 12. The CDR3 is 15 amino acids. CDR1 DFQATT and CDR2 SNEGSKA come from the germline V gene (reference sequence). The chain's CDR3 is CSASTSGGASGEQYF. The CDR3 region has the DNA TGCAGTGCTAGTACTAGCGGGGGGGCCTCGGGGGAGCAGTACTTC.

V gene TRBV5-1 combines with J gene TRBJ1-1; D perhaps matches TRBD1 (5 bases). The V end lost 6 bases, the J end lost 1 base, and 16 bases lay between the germline ends. CDR1 is SGHRS, CDR2 YFSETQ, per germline. This CDR3 has 15 amino acids. The CDR3 bases are TGCGCCAGCACCGTTTTGGGGCAGAAGAACACTGAAGCTTTCTTT. Protein product: CASTVLGQKNTEAFF.

The chain recombines TRBV7-2 with TRBJ1-2; 12 positions agree with TRBD1. Germline CDR1 SGHTA, CDR2 FQGNSA. Trimming cost V 1 base and J 6 bases; bases outside gene matches: 3. The CDR3 loop spans 15 amino acids. CDR3 amino acids: CASSLGGTGGHGYTF. CDR3 nucleotides: TGTGCCAGCAGCTTAGGGGGGACAGGGGGCCATGGCTACACCTTC.

The rearrangement uses TRBV7-2 and TRBJ2-5; TRBD1 or TRBD2 may be the D gene (7 bases each). Per germline, CDR1 SGHTA and CDR2 FQGNSA. V gave up 5 bases and J gave up 2 bases, with 18 bases separating them. CDR3 length: 16 residues. CDR3 sequence reads: CASSPRGLAEQETQYF. CDR3 coding DNA: TGTGCCAGCAGCCCTAGGGGGCTAGCGGAACAAGAGACCCAGTACTTC.

This chain links TRBV4-2 with TRBJ2-3; a possible D gene is TRBD1 (6 bases). Trimming removed 0 bases at V and 1 base at J, with 11 bases between. The CDR3 is 16 residues long. Germline V gene sequence: CDR1 LGHNA, CDR2 YNFKEQ. CDR3 in DNA: TGTGCCAGCAGCCAAGATTGGGGGCGGGGCACAGATACGCAGTATTTT. Its translation: CASSQDWGRGTDTQYF.

This clonotype was counted between two and nine times. The rearrangement links TRBV5-1 to TRBJ2-5; maybe TRBD2 (6 bases). The CDR3 has 14 amino acids. The germline gives CDR1 SGHRS, CDR2 YFSETQ. V was shortened by 2 bases and J by 11 bases, with 19 bases between the two germline ends. DNA of the CDR3: TGCGCCAGCAGCTTTCCAGAAACCTCGGGGGAGCAGTACTTC. Translating gives CASSFPETSGEQYF.

The chain uses TRBV6-1 and TRBJ1-2, with 9 bases lining up with TRBD1. J gave up 1 base and V 4 bases, and 4 bases lay outside the gene matches. Germline CDR1 is MNHNS and CDR2 is SASEGT. The CDR3 consists of 15 residues. The chain's CDR3 is CASSVQGAVNYGYTF. The CDR3 nucleotides read TGTGCCAGCAGTGTACAGGGGGCGGTTAACTATGGCTACACCTTC.